A selection of T cell receptor beta chains follows, all from one sample in a study of T-cell memory formation after mild COVID-19. One entry per CDR3 protein, called by TCRdb with MiXCR from the 5' RACE reads. The sample holds about 84,000 distinct CDR3 sequences; about 15% are singletons and the top ten take about 33%. Source material: PBMCs or a T cell subset sorted from them (not recorded which). Source of these receptors: an adult woman who had mild COVID-19 (a few samples of this study predate the infection). Cell type and time point are not known. Each CDR3 is given with its conserved first and last residue. The order of the fields is clone size, J gene, CDR3 length, D gene, V gene, CDR3 protein, CDR3 DNA. D genes are given only for firm matches. Size is omitted from some rows. Given values are once, few, many or a class for expanded clones.

>few|TRBJ2-7|14|TRBD2|TRBV4-1
CASSPSAGGYEQYF
TGCGCCAGCAGCCCTAGCGCCGGGGGGTACGAGCAGTACTTC
>few|TRBJ2-1|15|TRBD1|TRBV5-4
CASSLPGTGINEQFF
TGTGCCAGCAGCTTGCCCGGGACAGGGATCAATGAGCAGTTCTTC
>-|TRBJ2-3|18|-|TRBV7-8
CASSLSWMEGMVSDTQYF
TGTGCCAGCAGCTTAAGTTGGATGGAGGGGATGGTTTCAGATACGCAGTATTTT
>-|TRBJ2-1|12|-|TRBV5-4
CASSFLSNEQFF
TGTGCCAGCAGCTTTCTCTCCAATGAGCAGTTCTTC
>-|TRBJ2-1|14|-|TRBV20-1
CSAWRDNSYNEQFF
TGCAGTGCTTGGCGGGACAACTCCTACAATGAGCAGTTCTTC
>-|TRBJ2-1|13|-|TRBV7-9
CASSLASGNEQFF
TGTGCCAGCAGCTTAGCGTCAGGAAATGAGCAGTTCTTC
>few|TRBJ2-5|14|TRBD1|TRBV12-3/TRBV12-4
CASTPGTGQETQYF
TGTGCCAGCACTCCCGGGACAGGGCAAGAGACCCAGTACTTC
>many|TRBJ2-7|13|-|TRBV7-9
CASSLGQLYEQYF
TGTGCCAGCAGCCTCGGACAACTCTACGAGCAGTACTTC
>few|TRBJ1-5|13|-|TRBV7-9
CASSLDGGQPQHF
TGTGCCAGCAGCTTAGACGGGGGTCAGCCCCAGCATTTT
>-|TRBJ2-5|17|TRBD1|TRBV7-9
CASSPHRSGQGQETQYF
TGTGCCAGCAGCCCACACCGATCGGGACAGGGGCAAGAGACCCAGTACTTC
>few|TRBJ2-7|15|TRBD2|TRBV4-2
CASSQRLAGETEQYF
TGTGCCAGCAGCCAACGACTAGCGGGAGAAACCGAGCAGTACTTC
>many|TRBJ2-2|14|-|TRBV4-3
CASRWRDGTGELFF
TGCGCCAGCAGGTGGAGGGATGGAACCGGGGAGCTGTTTTTT
>-|TRBJ2-5|17|TRBD1|TRBV10-3
CAISEPLGTEYQETQYF
TGTGCCATCAGTGAGCCGCTCGGGACAGAGTACCAAGAGACCCAGTACTTC